This TCR beta chain derives from a study of blood T cell repertoires in COVID-19. About the research overall: Sources were T cells, B-cell-depleted T cells, or PBMCs; the material itself was cDNA or gDNA.

Profiled with immunoSEQ multiplex PCR; TCRdb holds only in-frame clones, not every one. Among 30,000 to 50,000 clones, around 90% were seen once, and the ten largest hold 15% to 19%. Trimming removed 0 bases from V and 0 bases from J, with 14 bases in between. The germline gives CDR1 LNHDA, CDR2 SQIVND (reference sequence). This CDR3 contains 17 residues. The gene calls are TRBV19 and TRBJ1-1; D possibly corresponds to TRBD1 (5 bases). The source of this sequence is a woman in her thirties in a cohort sampled during active COVID-19. Specimen: peripheral blood. The CDR3 bases are TGTGCCAGTAGTATAGACCCTCGGGACTCCGTGAACACTGAAGCTTTCTTT. Translating it yields CASSIDPRDSVNTEAFF.